Below, 5 T cell receptor beta chains from the same sample are listed, as sequenced in a study of neurological immune-mediated disorders. TCRdb analysed the 5' RACE reads with MiXCR anew, one entry per CDR3 protein. Seen here are about 16,000 distinct CDR3 sequences, roughly 22% observed once, and the top ten hold roughly 23%. Sample: PBMCs. Every receptor here comes from a man aged 50 to 59 in good health.

This clonotype counts as medium-sized (0.01 to 0.1%). The CDR3 nucleotides are TGTGCCAGCAGTCCCGGGACAGGGGGCGAGTACTATGGCTACACCTTC. Translating it yields CASSPGTGGEYYGYTF. The chain carries TRBV28 and TRBJ1-2; 12 bases agree with TRBD1. V was clipped by 5 bases and J by 3 bases; unmatched bases: 7. The CDR3 contains 16 residues. From germline, CDR1 is MDHEN and CDR2 SYDVKM.

The chain employs TRBV7-9 and TRBJ2-1, with 8 bases fitting TRBD2. This CDR3 region has 15 residues. The V gene end was trimmed by 4 bases and the J gene end by 2 bases; junction bases not matched to a gene: 4. Germline-derived CDR1 and CDR2 are SEHNR and FQNEAQ (reference sequence). The CDR3 DNA reads as TGTGCCAGCAGCTATAGCGGGGTCACCTACAATGAGCAGTTCTTC. It yields the protein CASSYSGVTYNEQFF.

Many counts were recorded for this clonotype. The rearrangement links TRBV7-2 to TRBJ2-7, with 10 bases fitting TRBD1. There are 15 residues in the CDR3. V shed 2 bases and J 2 bases; nucleotides not matched to a gene: 3. CDR1 is SGHTA, CDR2 FQGNSA, per germline. The CDR3, as DNA: TGTGCCAGCAGCTTAACGGGACAGGGGACCTACGAGCAGTACTTC. Translated: CASSLTGQGTYEQYF.

This clonotype was seen at least ten times. The CDR3 coding sequence is TGCAGTGCTACCATGGACCTGAAGCCCTACAATGAGCAGTTCTTC. Translating it yields CSATMDLKPYNEQFF. V and J are TRBV20-1 and TRBJ2-1; D unclear. The V end lost 4 bases, the J end lost 2 bases, and 15 bases lay between the germline ends. There are 15 residues in the CDR3. The germline CDR1 and CDR2 sequences are DFQATT and SNEGSKA (reference sequence).

The genes are TRBV7-9 and TRBJ2-1; either TRBD1 or TRBD2 may supply D (6 bases each). This CDR3 spans 12 amino acids. Trimming removed 10 bases from V and 3 bases from J, with 10 bases in between. Germline CDR1 reads SEHNR; CDR2 reads FQNEAQ (reference sequence). The CDR3 DNA reads TGTGCCAACGAGGGGGGCTACAATGAGCAGTTCTTC. Translation: CANEGGYNEQFF.